The source of this T cell receptor beta chain is a study of technical replicates of blood from several donors. Germline CDR1 and CDR2: MGHRA and YSYEKL. This CDR3 has 17 amino acids. The trim removed 1 base at V and 5 bases at J, leaving 3 bases unmatched. Only in-frame clones appear in the TCRdb table, and some are missing; sequencing was by immunoSEQ multiplex PCR. The sample carries about 80,000 clones, roughly 98% recorded once. This TCR derives from a human donor in good health. The sequenced sample consisted of T cells isolated from PBMCs. The V call is TRBV4-1, the J call TRBJ2-1; 15 nucleotides match TRBD2. The CDR3 bases are TGCGCCAGCAGCCAAGTGGGACTAGCGGGGGGAAACAATGAGCAGTTCTTC. This translates into CASSQVGLAGGNNEQFF.